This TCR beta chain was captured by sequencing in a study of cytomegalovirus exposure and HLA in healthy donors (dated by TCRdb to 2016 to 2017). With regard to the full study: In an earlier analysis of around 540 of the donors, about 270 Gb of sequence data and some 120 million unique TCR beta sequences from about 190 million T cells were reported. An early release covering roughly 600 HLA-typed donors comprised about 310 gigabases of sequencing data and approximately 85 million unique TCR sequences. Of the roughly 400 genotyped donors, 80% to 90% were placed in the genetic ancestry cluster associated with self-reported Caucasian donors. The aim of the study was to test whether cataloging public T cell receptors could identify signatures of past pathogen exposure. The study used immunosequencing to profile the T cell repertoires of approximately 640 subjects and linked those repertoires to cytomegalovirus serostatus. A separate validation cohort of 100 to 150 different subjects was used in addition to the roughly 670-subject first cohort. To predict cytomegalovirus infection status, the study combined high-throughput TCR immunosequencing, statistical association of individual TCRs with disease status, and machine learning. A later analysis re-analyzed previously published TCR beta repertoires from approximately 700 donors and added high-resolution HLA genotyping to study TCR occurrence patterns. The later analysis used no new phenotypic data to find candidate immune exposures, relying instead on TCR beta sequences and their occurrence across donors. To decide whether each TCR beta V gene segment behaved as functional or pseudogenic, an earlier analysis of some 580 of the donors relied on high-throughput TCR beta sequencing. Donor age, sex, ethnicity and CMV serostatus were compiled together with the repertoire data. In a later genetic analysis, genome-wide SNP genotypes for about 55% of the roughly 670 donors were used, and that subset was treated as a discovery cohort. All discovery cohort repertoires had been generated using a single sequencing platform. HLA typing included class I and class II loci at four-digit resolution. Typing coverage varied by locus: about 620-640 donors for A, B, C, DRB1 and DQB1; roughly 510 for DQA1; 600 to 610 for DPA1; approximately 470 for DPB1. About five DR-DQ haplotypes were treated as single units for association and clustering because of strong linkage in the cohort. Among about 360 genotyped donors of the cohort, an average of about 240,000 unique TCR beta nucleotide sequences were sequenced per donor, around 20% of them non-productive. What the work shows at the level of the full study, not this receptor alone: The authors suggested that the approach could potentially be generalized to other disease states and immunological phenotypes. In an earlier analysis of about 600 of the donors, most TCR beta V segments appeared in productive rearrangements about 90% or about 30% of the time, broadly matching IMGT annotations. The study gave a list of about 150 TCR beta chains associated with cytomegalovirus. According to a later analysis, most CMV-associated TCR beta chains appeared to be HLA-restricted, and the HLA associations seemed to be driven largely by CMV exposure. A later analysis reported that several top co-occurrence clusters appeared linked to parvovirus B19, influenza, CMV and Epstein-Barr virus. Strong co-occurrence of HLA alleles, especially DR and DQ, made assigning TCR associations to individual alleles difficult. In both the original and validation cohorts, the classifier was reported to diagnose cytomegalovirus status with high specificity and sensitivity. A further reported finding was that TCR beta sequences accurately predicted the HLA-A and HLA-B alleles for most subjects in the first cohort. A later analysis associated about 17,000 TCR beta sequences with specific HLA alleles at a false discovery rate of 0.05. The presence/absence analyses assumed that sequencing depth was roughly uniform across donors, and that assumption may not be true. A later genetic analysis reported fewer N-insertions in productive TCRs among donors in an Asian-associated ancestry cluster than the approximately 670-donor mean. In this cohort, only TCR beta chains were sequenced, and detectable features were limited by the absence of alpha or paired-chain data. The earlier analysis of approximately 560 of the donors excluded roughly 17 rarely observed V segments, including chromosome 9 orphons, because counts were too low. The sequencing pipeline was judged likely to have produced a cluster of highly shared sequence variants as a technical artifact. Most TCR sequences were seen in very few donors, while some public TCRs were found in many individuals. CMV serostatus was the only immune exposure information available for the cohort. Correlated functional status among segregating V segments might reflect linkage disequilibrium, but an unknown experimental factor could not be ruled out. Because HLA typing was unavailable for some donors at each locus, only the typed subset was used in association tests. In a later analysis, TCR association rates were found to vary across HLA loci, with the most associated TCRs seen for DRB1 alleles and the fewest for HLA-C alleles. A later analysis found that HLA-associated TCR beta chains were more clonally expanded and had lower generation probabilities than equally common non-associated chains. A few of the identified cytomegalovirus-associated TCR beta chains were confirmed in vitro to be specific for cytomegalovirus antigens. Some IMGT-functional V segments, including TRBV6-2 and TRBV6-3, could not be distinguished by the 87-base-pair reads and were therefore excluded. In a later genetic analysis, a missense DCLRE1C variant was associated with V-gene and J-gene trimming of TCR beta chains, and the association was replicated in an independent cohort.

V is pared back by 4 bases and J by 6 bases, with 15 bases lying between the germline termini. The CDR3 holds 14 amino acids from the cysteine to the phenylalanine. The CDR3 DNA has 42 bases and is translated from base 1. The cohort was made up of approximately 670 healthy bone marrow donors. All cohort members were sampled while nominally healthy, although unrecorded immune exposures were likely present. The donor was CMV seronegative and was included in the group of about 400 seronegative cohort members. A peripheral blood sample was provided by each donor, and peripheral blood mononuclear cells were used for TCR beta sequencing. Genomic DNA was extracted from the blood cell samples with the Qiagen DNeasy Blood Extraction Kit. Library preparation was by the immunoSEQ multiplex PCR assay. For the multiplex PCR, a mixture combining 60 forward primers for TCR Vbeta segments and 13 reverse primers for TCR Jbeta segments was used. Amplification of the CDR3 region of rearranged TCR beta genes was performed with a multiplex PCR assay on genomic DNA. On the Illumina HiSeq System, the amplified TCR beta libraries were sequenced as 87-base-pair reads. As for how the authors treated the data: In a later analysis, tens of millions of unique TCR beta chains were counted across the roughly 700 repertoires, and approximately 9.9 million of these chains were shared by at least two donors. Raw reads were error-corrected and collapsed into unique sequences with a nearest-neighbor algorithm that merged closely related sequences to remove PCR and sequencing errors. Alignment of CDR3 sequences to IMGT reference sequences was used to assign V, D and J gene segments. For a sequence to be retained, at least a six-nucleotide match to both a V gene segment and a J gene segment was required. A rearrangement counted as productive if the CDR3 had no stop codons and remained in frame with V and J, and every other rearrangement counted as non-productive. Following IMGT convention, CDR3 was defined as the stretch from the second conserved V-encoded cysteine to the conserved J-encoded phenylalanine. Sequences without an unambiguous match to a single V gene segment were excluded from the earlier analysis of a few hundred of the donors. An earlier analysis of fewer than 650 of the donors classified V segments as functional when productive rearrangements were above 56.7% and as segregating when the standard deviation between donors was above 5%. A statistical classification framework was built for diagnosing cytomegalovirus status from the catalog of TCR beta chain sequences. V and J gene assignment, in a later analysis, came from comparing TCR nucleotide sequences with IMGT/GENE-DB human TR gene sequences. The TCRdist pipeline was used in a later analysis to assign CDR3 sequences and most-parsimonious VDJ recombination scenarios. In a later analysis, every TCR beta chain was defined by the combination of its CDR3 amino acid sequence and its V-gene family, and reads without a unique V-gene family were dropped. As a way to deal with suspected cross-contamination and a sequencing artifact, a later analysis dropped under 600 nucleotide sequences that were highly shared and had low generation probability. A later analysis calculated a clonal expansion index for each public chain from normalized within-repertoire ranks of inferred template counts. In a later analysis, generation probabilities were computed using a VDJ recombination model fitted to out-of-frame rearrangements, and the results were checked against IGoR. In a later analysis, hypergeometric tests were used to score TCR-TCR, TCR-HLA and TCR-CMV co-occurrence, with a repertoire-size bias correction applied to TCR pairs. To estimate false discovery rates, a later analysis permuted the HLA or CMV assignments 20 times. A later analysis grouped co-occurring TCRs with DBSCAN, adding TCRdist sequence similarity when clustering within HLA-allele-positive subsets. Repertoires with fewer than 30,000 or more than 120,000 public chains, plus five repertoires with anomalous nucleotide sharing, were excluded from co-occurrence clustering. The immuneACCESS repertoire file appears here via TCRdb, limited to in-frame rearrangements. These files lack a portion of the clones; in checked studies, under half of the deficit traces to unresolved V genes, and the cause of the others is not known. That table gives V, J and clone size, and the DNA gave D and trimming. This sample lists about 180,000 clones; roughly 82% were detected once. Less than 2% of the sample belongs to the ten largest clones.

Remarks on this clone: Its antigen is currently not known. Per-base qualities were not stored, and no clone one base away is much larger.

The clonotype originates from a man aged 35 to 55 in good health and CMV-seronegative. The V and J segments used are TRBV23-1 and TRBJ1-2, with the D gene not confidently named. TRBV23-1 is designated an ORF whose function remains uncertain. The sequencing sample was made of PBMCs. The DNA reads TGCGCCAGCAGTCCGAGGTTAAAAGGCAATGGCTACACCTTC. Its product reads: CASSPRLKGNGYTF.